One sample yielded the 3 T cell receptor beta chains listed below, sequenced in a study of CD8 T cells in Susac syndrome. Roughly 0.45 to 1 ug RNA was reverse transcribed with random hexamers. MiXCR, applied by TCRdb to the immunoSEQ multiplex PCR reads, yields one record per CDR3 protein. The table shows 50,000 or so distinct CDR3 sequences, with 93% occurring only once. What was sequenced was CD8+ T cells from PBMCs. The receptors were gathered from a human donor with multiple sclerosis.

The chain couples TRBV12-3 or TRBV12-4 to TRBJ2-3; D gene unclear. V lost 6 bases and J 3 bases, leaving 16 bases between the germline ends. The CDR3 has 15 residues. CDR3 amino acids: CASRVMASLTDTQYF. The CDR3 DNA reads as TGTGCCAGCAGAGTTATGGCGTCTCTAACAGATACGCAGTATTTT.

V gene TRBV2 combines with J gene TRBJ1-6; maybe TRBD1 (5 bases). The CDR3 covers 15 residues. Trimming shortened V by 6 bases and J by 10 bases, and 19 bases separated the two germline ends. Germline V CDR1 and CDR2: SNHLY, FYNNEI. Here the CDR3 reads CASRKSRVLGSPLHF. The CDR3 DNA is TGTGCCAGCAGGAAGAGCAGGGTCCTGGGCTCACCCCTCCACTTT.

This rearrangement joins TRBV4-1 to TRBJ2-1; D gene uncertain. Germline V lookup: CDR1 MGHRA, CDR2 YSYEKL. V dropped 5 bases and J dropped 5 bases, with 13 bases sitting between them. CDR3 length: 14 amino acids. The CDR3 DNA reads TGCGCCAGCAGCTTACAGATTTCCGACAATGAGCAGTTCTTC. This sequence encodes CASSLQISDNEQFF.